This T cell receptor (beta chain) was found in a study of blood T cell repertoires in COVID-19. Study information: From T cells, B-cell-depleted T cells, or PBMCs came the material, which was cDNA or gDNA.

The CDR3 contains 13 residues. The J segment lost 2 bases and the V segment lost 5 bases, leaving 1 base of the junction unmatched. Germline loops: CDR1 GTSNPN, CDR2 SVGIG (reference sequence). As processed by the authors: Estimation of nucleated cell counts was performed using reference gene primer amplification. The method was immunoSEQ multiplex PCR; TCRdb's version includes in-frame clones alone and lacks a portion of them. V, J and clone size are taken as reported in that table, and D and trimming were inferred from the DNA itself. The table lists some 160,000 clones, around four fifths of them singletons. Seattle's enrolled individuals joined amid active infection and were then monitored longitudinally.

The chain uses TRBV30 and TRBJ2-5; TRBD2 agrees at 11 bases. This sequence originates from a woman at least 80 years old with COVID-19, enrolled during active disease. Sample: peripheral blood. CDR3 DNA: TGTGCCTGGGGGACTAGCGGACAAGAGACCCAGTACTTC. Residues: CAWGTSGQETQYF. Using reference TRBV30 and TRBJ2-5 for the parts outside the CDR3, the full variable domain is SQTIHQWPATLVQPVGSPLSLECTVEGTSNPNLYWYRQAAGRGLQLLFYSVGIGQISSEVPQNLSASRPQDRQFILSSKKLLLSDSGFYLCAWGTSGQETQYFGPGTRLLVL.